This T cell receptor (beta chain) was sequenced in a study of control samples from healthy donors and cancer patients. With 1 base removed from V and 1 base from J, the gap between germline ends came to 13 bases. This CDR3 is 16 amino acids long. The germline V gene encodes CDR1 KGHSH and CDR2 LQKENI. Profiled with immunoSEQ multiplex PCR; TCRdb holds only in-frame clones, not every one. This table has roughly 120,000 clones, roughly 90% appearing once. Sequenced: PBMCs. The sequence was obtained from a woman aged 60-70 years with lung cancer. The J gene is TRBJ1-1, the V gene TRBV18; D is unresolved. CDR3 protein: CASSPRWEGSNTEAFF. As DNA, the CDR3 is TGTGCCAGCTCACCACGTTGGGAAGGGTCGAACACTGAAGCTTTCTTT.